These 29 T cell receptor beta chains came from one sample sequenced in a study of T cell changes during pregnancy in multiple sclerosis. The data were produced by immunoSEQ multiplex PCR, yet TCRdb's version contains in-frame clones alone and is incomplete. This sample carries around 56,000 clones, over 75% of them seen once, and the ten largest clones take around 2.2%. This specimen consisted of peripheral blood, obtained in the first trimester of pregnancy. These receptors came from a female donor in good health, enrolled as a control in a pregnancy study.

This chain connects TRBV4-1 to TRBJ2-5, with unresolved D. CDR3 length equals 14 residues. V gave up 4 bases and J gave up 3 bases, with 12 bases separating them. Per the germline V gene, CDR1 is MGHRA and CDR2 is YSYEKL. The CDR3 DNA follows: TGCGCCAGCAGCCGCTTGGTCTCAGAAGAGACCCAGTACTTC. Its translation: CASSRLVSEETQYF.

This rearrangement joins TRBV13 to TRBJ1-1; tentative D call: TRBD1 (6 bases). Per the germline V gene, CDR1 is PRHDT and CDR2 is FYEKMQ (reference sequence). The CDR3 contains 15 residues. Between the trimmed V and J ends, which lost 5 bases and 5 bases, there was a span of 18 bases. CDR3 amino acids: CASSPRGSMATEAFF. For the CDR3, the DNA is TGTGCCAGCAGCCCCAGGGGTTCGATGGCGACTGAAGCTTTCTTT.

The chain uses TRBV7-3 and TRBJ2-1; 9 bases line up with TRBD2. The CDR3 sequence is 15 residues long. Germline loops: CDR1 SGHTA, CDR2 FQGTGA. The V segment lost 5 bases and the J segment 1 base; nucleotides outside the gene matches: 3. CDR3 in amino acids: CASSPTSGSYNEQFF. CDR3 bases: TGTGCCAGCAGCCCGACTAGCGGATCCTACAATGAGCAGTTCTTC. Supplemented by reference TRBV7-3 and TRBJ2-1, the full variable domain reads GAGVSQTPSNKVTEKGKYVELRCDPISGHTALYWYRQSLGQGPEFLIYFQGTGAADDSGLPNDRFFAVRPEGSVSTLKIQRTERGDSAVYLCASSPTSGSYNEQFFGPGTRLTVL.

The chain employs TRBV6-6 and TRBJ1-1; D ambiguous. The CDR3 has 13 residues. Germline V gene lookup returns CDR1 MNHNY and CDR2 SVGAGI (reference sequence). Trimming removed 6 bases from V and 4 bases from J, with 12 bases in between. The CDR3 is CASRPVDITEAFF. The CDR3 DNA sequence: TGTGCCAGCAGGCCCGTAGACATCACTGAAGCTTTCTTT.

In its sample, this clone was seen a few times. This chain connects TRBV30 to TRBJ1-1; a weak D match, TRBD1 (6 bases). V was cut by 8 bases and J by 3 bases, with 16 bases left in between. Germline CDR1 is GTSNPN and CDR2 is SVGIG (reference sequence). The CDR3 extends over 13 amino acids. The CDR3 DNA is TGTGCCCGGACCGGGACAACGGACACTGAAGCTTTCTTT. This encodes CARTGTTDTEAFF.

The chain couples TRBV29-1 to TRBJ1-1; no clear D. V dropped 8 bases and J dropped 3 bases, with 22 bases sitting between them. Germline lookup yields CDR1 SQVTM and CDR2 ANQGSEA. The CDR3 is made up of 15 amino acids. DNA of the CDR3: TGCAGCCCATACACTGTGGGCAGGATGCACACTGAAGCTTTCTTT. This codes for CSPYTVGRMHTEAFF.

This chain connects TRBV29-1 to TRBJ1-1; the D gene is possibly TRBD1 (6 bases). CDR1 and CDR2 (germline): SQVTM, ANQGSEA. The CDR3 consists of 13 residues. Trimming pared 7 bases from V and 5 bases from J, leaving 17 bases between. CDR3 DNA: TGCAGCGATCTTTCACAGGGAAAAACTGAAGCTTTCTTT. This translates into CSDLSQGKTEAFF. Together with reference TRBV29-1 and TRBJ1-1, the CDR3 gives the full variable domain: SAVISQKPSRDICQRGTSLTIQCQVDSQVTMMFWYRQQPGQSLTLIATANQGSEATYESGFVIDKFPISRPNLTFSTLTVSNMSPEDSSIYLCSDLSQGKTEAFFGQGTRLTVV.

The rearrangement links TRBV25-1 to TRBJ1-2, with a possible D match to TRBD1 (6 bases). V was trimmed by 6 bases and J by 8 bases, leaving 19 bases between them. The CDR3 extends over 14 amino acids. The germline gives CDR1 MGHDK, CDR2 SYGVNS. CDR3 protein: CASSQRVRGRGYTF. CDR3 bases: TGTGCCAGCAGCCAAAGGGTCAGGGGCAGGGGCTACACCTTC.

The V call is TRBV2, the J call TRBJ1-1; D remains ambiguous. The CDR3 loop spans 11 amino acids. CDR1 and CDR2 from the germline V gene are SNHLY and FYNNEI. Trimming removed 4 bases at V and 5 bases at J, with 5 bases between. This chain's CDR3 is CASSGRTEAFF. The CDR3 bases are TGTGCCAGCAGTGGGAGGACTGAAGCTTTCTTT.

The chain recombines TRBV7-2 with TRBJ2-5; 10 nucleotides match TRBD2. V lost 5 bases and J lost 5; bases outside the gene matches: 5. Germline V gene data show CDR1 as SGHTA and CDR2 as FQGNSA. The CDR3 has 14 residues. CDR3 loop: CASSPPSGGETQYF. CDR3 nucleotide sequence: TGTGCCAGCAGCCCCCCTAGCGGGGGTGAGACCCAGTACTTC.

This clone was counted a few times. This chain links TRBV7-8 with TRBJ1-1; the D is unclear. The germline V and J ends were trimmed by 10 bases and 0 bases, with 9 bases remaining between them. Per the germline V gene, CDR1 is SGHVS and CDR2 is FQNEAQ. This CDR3 is 12 amino acids long. The CDR3 spells CATQPMNTEAFF. The CDR3 bases are TGTGCCACACAGCCAATGAACACTGAAGCTTTCTTT.

V usage is TRBV28 and J usage is TRBJ2-1, with unresolved D. This CDR3 comprises 13 residues. The V gene's germline CDR1 is MDHEN and CDR2 SYDVKM. V lost 2 bases and J lost 5, with 7 bases in between. CDR3 bases: TGTGCCAGCAGTTTAGGGCAGAACAATGAGCAGTTCTTC. It encodes CASSLGQNNEQFF. Full variable domain (missing parts from reference TRBV28 and TRBJ2-1): DVKVTQSSRYLVKRTGEKVFLECVQDMDHENMFWYRQDPGLGLRLIYFSYDVKMKEKGDIPEGYSVSREKKERFSLILESASTNQTSMYLCASSLGQNNEQFFGPGTRLTVL.

The chain combines TRBV4-2 with TRBJ2-7; tentative D call: TRBD2 (5 bases). Germline V gives CDR1 LGHNA, CDR2 YNFKEQ. The CDR3 totals 14 residues. V lost 0 bases and J lost 2, with 8 bases in between. CDR3 coding DNA: TGTGCCAGCAGCCAAGAGGAGAGGGCCTACGAGCAGTACTTC. Protein product: CASSQEERAYEQYF.

The genes are TRBV6-5 and TRBJ2-7; D is uncertain. Trimming took 8 bases from V and 5 from J, leaving 16 bases between them. Germline V gene lookup returns CDR1 MNHEY and CDR2 SVGAGI. The CDR3 contains 13 residues. The CDR3, as DNA: TGTGCCAGCGGAAAAGCAGGAAGGCACGAGCAGTACTTC. The encoded protein is CASGKAGRHEQYF.

This rearrangement joins TRBV12-5 to TRBJ2-5, with TRBD1 identical over 9 bases. V was clipped by 1 base and J by 1 base; unmatched bases: 1. Germline V gene lookup returns CDR1 LGHNT and CDR2 FRNRAP. The CDR3 runs to 15 residues. CDR3 DNA sequence: TGTGCTAGTGGTTTGGACAGGGGGCCCCAAGAGACCCAGTACTTC. This gives the protein CASGLDRGPQETQYF.

The gene calls are TRBV5-6 and TRBJ2-7, with D maybe TRBD1 (5 bases). Germline assignment: CDR1 SGHDT and CDR2 YYEEEE. V was trimmed by 5 bases and J by 1 base, leaving 13 bases between them. This CDR3 contains 14 residues. Here the CDR3 DNA reads TGTGCCAGCAGTTCCATTGACAGATCCTACGAGCAGTACTTC. Protein product: CASSSIDRSYEQYF.

V and J are TRBV6-5 and TRBJ2-3; D unclear. Germline CDR1 is MNHEY and CDR2 is SVGAGI. The CDR3 spans 16 residues. V lost 2 bases and J 5 bases, leaving 17 bases between the germline ends. The CDR3 spells CASSYDRRQFLDTQYF. CDR3 coding DNA: TGTGCCAGCAGTTACGACCGTAGACAATTTTTAGATACGCAGTATTTT.

The genes are TRBV7-8 and TRBJ2-1, with 7 bases lining up with TRBD1. Germline V gene data show CDR1 as SGHVS and CDR2 as FQNEAQ. V was clipped by 5 bases and J by 2 bases; unmatched bases: 6. CDR3 size: 15 residues. This chain's CDR3 is CASSRRQGPYNEQFF. As DNA, the CDR3 is TGTGCCAGCAGCCGGAGACAGGGCCCCTACAATGAGCAGTTCTTC.

The chain employs TRBV19 and TRBJ2-3; the D gene is possibly TRBD2 (6 bases). CDR1 and CDR2 (germline): LNHDA, SQIVND (reference sequence). The CDR3 is 13 residues long. With 3 bases removed from V and 8 bases from J, the gap between germline ends came to 12 bases. This CDR3 reads CASSMVLGGTQYF. The CDR3 coding sequence is TGTGCCAGTAGTATGGTTTTGGGGGGTACGCAGTATTTT.

Comment on this clone: At the DNA level, this CDR3 is encoded by other sequences in the same sample as well. The chain carries TRBV27 and TRBJ1-5; TRBD1 is a possible D gene (5 bases). The germline gives CDR1 MNHEY, CDR2 SMNVEV (reference sequence). V gave up 5 bases and J gave up 2 bases, with 13 bases separating them. The CDR3 spans 15 residues. The CDR3 coding sequence is TGTGCCAGCAGTCAAGGGGTTGGGGGCAATCAGCCCCAGCATTTT. It yields the protein CASSQGVGGNQPQHF.

The genes are TRBV5-4 and TRBJ2-7; 9 nucleotides match TRBD2. V lost 0 bases, J lost 1 base, and 2 bases stayed unmatched. This CDR3 contains 15 residues. In germline, CDR1 is SGHNT, CDR2 YYREEE (reference sequence). This CDR3 reads CASSLASGKSYEQYF. Here the CDR3 DNA reads TGTGCCAGCAGCTTGGCTAGCGGGAAGTCCTACGAGCAGTACTTC.

The chain couples TRBV18 to TRBJ2-7; 8 positions match TRBD1. With 3 bases clipped from V and 1 base from J, the junction kept 5 bases outside the gene matches. This CDR3 has 15 residues. Germline V gene sequence: CDR1 KGHSH, CDR2 LQKENI. The CDR3 sequence is CASSPADRVSYEQYF. The CDR3 coding sequence is TGTGCCAGCTCACCCGCGGACAGGGTTTCCTACGAGCAGTACTTC.

Many counts were recorded for this clone. This chain connects TRBV2 to TRBJ2-2; D possibly corresponds to TRBD1 (5 bases). With 3 bases removed from V and 6 bases from J, the gap between germline ends came to 14 bases. CDR1 SNHLY and CDR2 FYNNEI come from the germline V gene. CDR3 length equals 15 residues. The CDR3 nucleotides read TGTGCCAGCAGTGATGGCAGGGTTTCCCCCGGGGAGCTGTTTTTT. This translates into CASSDGRVSPGELFF.

V is TRBV4-1 and J is TRBJ1-2; D may be TRBD1 (6 bases). Germline values: CDR1 MGHRA, CDR2 YSYEKL. This CDR3 contains 15 residues. Trimming removed 1 base from V and 5 bases from J, with 14 bases in between. CDR3 residues: CASSQAAQGAYGYTF. CDR3 bases: TGCGCCAGCAGCCAAGCCGCACAGGGAGCTTATGGCTACACCTTC.

For the CDR3, the DNA is TGTGCCAGCAGCCGACTTGGAGACACTGAAGCTTTCTTT. Its translation is CASSRLGDTEAFF. J is TRBJ1-1 and V is TRBV2, with D uncertain. Trimming removed 6 bases from V and 3 bases from J, with 11 bases in between. There are 13 residues in the CDR3. CDR1 and CDR2 from the germline V gene are SNHLY and FYNNEI.

CDR3 loop: CASSHRTGAYEQYF. The CDR3 DNA is TGTGCCAGCAGCCACCGGACAGGAGCCTACGAGCAGTACTTC. This chain connects TRBV7-2 to TRBJ2-7; 7 bases line up with TRBD1. Germline CDR1 and CDR2: SGHTA and FQGNSA. V shed 5 bases, J shed 2 bases, and the junction held 6 bases outside the gene matches. The CDR3 loop spans 14 amino acids. The entire variable domain, with the rest obtained from reference TRBV7-2 and TRBJ2-7, is as follows: GAGVSQSPSNKVTEKGKDVELRCDPISGHTALYWYRQSLGQGLEFLIYFQGNSAPDKSGLPSDRFSAERTGGSVSTLTIQRTQQEDSAVYLCASSHRTGAYEQYFGPGTRLTVT.

The rearrangement links TRBV27 to TRBJ1-2; tentatively, D is TRBD1 (5 bases). The CDR3 has 15 residues. CDR1 MNHEY and CDR2 SMNVEV come from the germline V gene (reference sequence). V was cut by 2 bases and J by 4 bases, with 14 bases left in between. CDR3 sequence reads: CASSLQGALGYGYTF. The CDR3 DNA reads as TGTGCCAGCAGTTTACAGGGCGCCCTGGGCTATGGCTACACCTTC.

CDR3 nucleotides: TGTGCCAGCAGTGAACGGGAGGTTGGGAATGAGCAGTTCTTC. It is translated as CASSEREVGNEQFF. This chain connects TRBV2 to TRBJ2-1; TRBD2 agrees at 7 bases. The CDR3 is 14 residues long. Germline-derived CDR1 and CDR2 are SNHLY and FYNNEI. Trimming at V came to 2 bases and at J to 7 bases, leaving 5 bases not matched to a gene. The variable domain in full, completed from reference TRBV2 and TRBJ2-1, reads EPEVTQTPSHQVTQMGQEVILRCVPISNHLYFYWYRQILGQKVEFLVSFYNNEISEKSEIFDDQFSVERPDGSNFTLKIRSTKLEDSAMYFCASSEREVGNEQFFGPGTRLTVL.

The genes are TRBV6-5 and TRBJ2-1, with TRBD2 identical over 10 bases. This CDR3 spans 14 amino acids. Per germline, CDR1 MNHEY and CDR2 SVGAGI. The V and J ends lost 6 bases and 7 bases, in that order; junction bases with no gene match: 6. The CDR3 loop reads CASRGTSEVNEQFF. Here the CDR3 DNA reads TGTGCCAGCAGGGGGACTAGCGAGGTAAATGAGCAGTTCTTC.